This TCR beta chain came from a study of blood T cells in healthy people across ages. Study-wide findings and caveats: The unknown donor CMV status may have confounded expanded clonotype changes. PBMCs were not sorted, which prevented a conclusive comparison of naive versus antigen-experienced cells.

CDR3 length equals 12 residues. Germline assignment: CDR1 MDHEN and CDR2 SYDVKM. The V gene lost 4 bases and the J gene lost 6 bases, with 10 bases spanning the gap. This clonotype has at least ten counts. The antigen is not known. A J-beta primer mix and a sample-barcoded 5' primer were used in a second PCR of about 7 to 12 cycles. A template-switch adaptor that had 12 random nucleotides put a tag on each cDNA molecule. TCRdb recomputed calls from the 5' RACE reads with MiXCR, one row per CDR3 protein. The table shows a few hundred thousand distinct CDR3 sequences, with around 27% occurring only once.

This TCR derives from an older woman in good health. Sequencing used blood. This chain uses TRBV28 with TRBJ2-7; D gene unclear. CDR3 sequence reads: CASSSQRFEQYF. CDR3 bases: TGTGCCAGCAGTTCCCAACGATTCGAGCAGTACTTC. Full variable domain (rest looked up from reference TRBV28 and TRBJ2-7): DVKVTQSSRYLVKRTGEKVFLECVQDMDHENMFWYRQDPGLGLRLIYFSYDVKMKEKGDIPEGYSVSREKKERFSLILESASTNQTSMYLCASSSQRFEQYFGPGTRLTVT.